The 10 T cell receptor beta chains below come from one sample, sequenced in a study of blood T cell repertoires in COVID-19. Sequencing used immunoSEQ multiplex PCR; TCRdb keeps in-frame clones, though not all of them. The sample carries 250,000 to 350,000 clones, around 83% recorded once. Sequencing was done on a sample of peripheral blood. The receptors stem from a woman between 50 and 59 years old with acute or convalescent COVID-19.

This clone was recorded once. This chain links TRBV5-4 with TRBJ2-5, with 7 positions matching TRBD1. The CDR3 runs 13 residues. The V segment lost 4 bases and the J segment 10 bases; nucleotides outside the gene matches: 10. Germline V gives CDR1 SGHNT, CDR2 YYREEE (reference sequence). The chain's CDR3 is CASSLTGTIGQYF. In nucleotides, the CDR3 is TGTGCCAGCAGCCTGACAGGGACAATCGGCCAGTACTTC.

This chain connects TRBV21-1 to TRBJ2-7; TRBD2 is the table's D call and was not checked against the DNA. TRBV21-1 is flagged as a pseudogene. The CDR3 covers 18 residues. CDR3 amino acids: CASSKTTDPGLHSYEQYF. In nucleotides, the CDR3 is TGTGCCAGCAGCAAAACGACGGATCCGGGACTGCACTCCTACGAGCAGTACTTC.

The gene calls are TRBV7-9 and TRBJ1-5; no definite D call. The V and J ends lost 0 bases and 10 bases respectively, with 7 bases between them. Germline values: CDR1 SEHNR, CDR2 FQNEAQ (reference sequence). This CDR3 has 12 amino acids. The CDR3: CASSLAGSPQHF. The DNA for the CDR3 is TGTGCCAGCAGCTTAGCGGGTAGCCCCCAGCATTTT.

V is TRBV3-1 (or the pseudogene TRBV3-2) and J is TRBJ2-2, with 8 bases identical to TRBD1. Germline V gene lookup returns CDR1 LGHDT and CDR2 YNNKEL (reference sequence). The J segment lost 3 bases and the V segment lost 7 bases, leaving 13 bases of the junction unmatched. The length of the CDR3 is 17 residues. The CDR3 loop reads CASTNTQGARDTGELFF. The DNA of the CDR3 is TGTGCCAGCACCAATACTCAGGGGGCCCGAGACACCGGGGAGCTGTTTTTT.

J is TRBJ1-2 and V is TRBV9, with 7 bases identical to TRBD1. Per germline, CDR1 SGDLS and CDR2 YYNGEE. This CDR3 region has 17 residues. The trim removed 4 bases at V and 7 bases at J, leaving 19 bases unmatched. CDR3 sequence reads: CASSPFSDGAGGRGYTF. The CDR3 nucleotides are TGTGCCAGCAGCCCCTTCTCGGACGGGGCAGGGGGACGTGGCTACACCTTC.

With regard to this clone: A read error may account for a junction end that differs from germline. The DNA of the CDR3 is TGTGCCTGGAGTTCTTTTTTTCCGGGACACCCGCTCTTC. Its protein product is CAWSSFFPGHPLF. The chain employs TRBV30 and TRBJ2-1; tentatively, D is TRBD1 (6 bases). This CDR3 spans 13 amino acids. From germline, CDR1 is GTSNPN and CDR2 SVGIG (reference sequence). The whole variable domain, remainder taken from reference TRBV30 and TRBJ2-1, is SQTIHQWPATLVQPVGSPLSLECTVEGTSNPNLYWYRQAAGRGLQLLFYSVGIGQISSEVPQNLSASRPQDRQFILSSKKLLLSDSGFYLCAWSSFFPGHPLFGPGTRLTVL.

This chain links TRBV5-5 with TRBJ2-1; 10 nucleotides line up with TRBD2. There are 15 residues in the CDR3. CDR1 SGHKS and CDR2 YYEKEE come from the germline V gene (reference sequence). The V segment lost 4 bases and the J segment 10 bases; nucleotides outside the gene matches: 11. The CDR3 sequence is CASSPRLAGVVEQFF. CDR3 in DNA: TGTGCCAGCAGCCCCAGACTAGCGGGTGTTGTCGAGCAGTTCTTC.

The CDR3 spells CASSYPLSGSGGDTQYF. The CDR3 DNA is TGTGCCAGCAGTTATCCCCTAAGCGGGAGTGGTGGAGATACGCAGTATTTT. The rearrangement uses TRBV6-2 or TRBV6-3 and TRBJ2-3, with 8 bases matching TRBD2. Germline V CDR1 and CDR2: MNHEY, SVGEGT. There are 17 residues in the CDR3. Losses at the gene ends were 3 bases for V and 5 bases for J; bases not matched to a gene: 13.

CDR3 bases: TGCAGTGCTAGCCCCAGATCTGAAGCTTTCTTT. This encodes CSASPRSEAFF. V and J are TRBV20-1 and TRBJ1-1, with D unresolved. In germline, CDR1 is DFQATT, CDR2 SNEGSKA (reference sequence). The CDR3 has 11 amino acids. Trimming removed 3 bases from V and 6 bases from J, with 8 bases in between.

The table lists this clone with a few counts. The V gene is TRBV19, the J gene TRBJ1-1; D remains unclear. The V and J ends lost 3 bases and 8 bases respectively, with 13 bases between them. The CDR3 runs 13 residues. Germline lookup yields CDR1 LNHDA and CDR2 SQIVND (reference sequence). The CDR3 nucleotides read TGTGCCAGTAGTATGGGCAGGCGCTTCGAAGCTTTCTTT. Its protein is CASSMGRRFEAFF. Drawing the rest from reference TRBV19 and TRBJ1-1, the complete variable domain is DGGITQSPKYLFRKEGQNVTLSCEQNLNHDAMYWYRQDPGQGLRLIYYSQIVNDFQKGDIAEGYSVSREKKESFPLTVTSAQKNPTAFYLCASSMGRRFEAFFGQGTRLTVV.